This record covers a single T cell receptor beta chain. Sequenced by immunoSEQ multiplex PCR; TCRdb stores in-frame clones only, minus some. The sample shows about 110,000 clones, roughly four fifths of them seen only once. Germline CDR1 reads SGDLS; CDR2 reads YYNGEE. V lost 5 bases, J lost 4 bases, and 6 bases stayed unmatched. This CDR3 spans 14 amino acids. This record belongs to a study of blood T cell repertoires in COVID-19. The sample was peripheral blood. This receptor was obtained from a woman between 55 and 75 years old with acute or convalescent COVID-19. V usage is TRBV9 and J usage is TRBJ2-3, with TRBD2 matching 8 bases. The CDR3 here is CASRGGGFADTQYF. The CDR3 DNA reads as TGTGCCAGCAGGGGCGGGGGGTTCGCAGATACGCAGTATTTT.